This T cell receptor beta chain was obtained from a study of blood T cell repertoires in COVID-19. About the study: Researchers got acute and convalescent COVID-19 samples from the United States, Italy and Spain. Sources were T cells, B-cell-depleted T cells, or PBMCs; the material itself was cDNA or gDNA.

Trimming took off 1 base at V and 6 bases at J, with 15 bases between the two ends. The CDR3 sequence is 16 residues long. The germline V gene has CDR1 SGHTA and CDR2 FQGTGA. Original data processing: Reference gene primers were amplified, and this amplification served to estimate nucleated cell counts. Profiled with immunoSEQ multiplex PCR; TCRdb holds only in-frame clones, not every one. That table is the source of V, J and clone size, and D and trimming were worked out from the DNA. The table shows about 57,000 clones, with around 79% occurring only once. The sequence was collected from a human donor in a cohort sampled during active COVID-19. The sample was peripheral blood. The V call is TRBV7-3, the J call TRBJ2-2, with D possibly TRBD2 on 6 matching bases. The chain's CDR3 is CASSLMASESPGELFF. DNA of the CDR3: TGTGCCAGCAGCTTAATGGCTAGCGAAAGCCCCGGGGAGCTGTTTTTT. The full variable domain, its missing parts supplied by reference TRBV7-3 and TRBJ2-2, is GAGVSQTPSNKVTEKGKYVELRCDPISGHTALYWYRQSLGQGPEFLIYFQGTGAADDSGLPNDRFFAVRPEGSVSTLKIQRTERGDSAVYLCASSLMASESPGELFFGEGSRLTVL.